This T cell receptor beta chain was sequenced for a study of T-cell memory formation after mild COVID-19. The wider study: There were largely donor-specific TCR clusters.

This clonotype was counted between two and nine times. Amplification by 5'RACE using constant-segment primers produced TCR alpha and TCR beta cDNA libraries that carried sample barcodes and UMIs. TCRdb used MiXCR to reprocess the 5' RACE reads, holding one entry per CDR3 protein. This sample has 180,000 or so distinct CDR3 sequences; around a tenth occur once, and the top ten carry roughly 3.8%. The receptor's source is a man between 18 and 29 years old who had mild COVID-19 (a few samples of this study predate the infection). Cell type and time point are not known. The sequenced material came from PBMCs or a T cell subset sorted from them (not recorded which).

This CDR3 reads CASSPTLAGGPGNEQFF. The CDR3 region has the DNA TGTGCCAGCTCCCCAACTCTAGCGGGGGGCCCGGGCAATGAGCAGTTCTTC. The V gene is TRBV18, the J gene TRBJ2-1; 11 positions match TRBD2. The CDR3 has 17 residues. From germline, CDR1 is KGHSH and CDR2 LQKENI. V lost 6 bases to trimming and J lost 6 bases; unmatched junction nucleotides: 13.